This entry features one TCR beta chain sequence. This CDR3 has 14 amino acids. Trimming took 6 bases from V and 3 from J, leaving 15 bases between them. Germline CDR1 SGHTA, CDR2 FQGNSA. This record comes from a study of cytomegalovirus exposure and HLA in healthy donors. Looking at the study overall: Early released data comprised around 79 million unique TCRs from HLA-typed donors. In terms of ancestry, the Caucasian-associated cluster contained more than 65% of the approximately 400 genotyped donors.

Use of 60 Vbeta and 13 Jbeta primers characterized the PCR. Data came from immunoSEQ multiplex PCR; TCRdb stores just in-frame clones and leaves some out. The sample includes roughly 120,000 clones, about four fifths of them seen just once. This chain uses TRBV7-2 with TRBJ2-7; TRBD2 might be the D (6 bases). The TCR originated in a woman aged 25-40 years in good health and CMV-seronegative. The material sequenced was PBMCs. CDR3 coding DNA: TGTGCCAGCAGACCTAGCGACGGGTTCTACGAGCAGTACTTC. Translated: CASRPSDGFYEQYF.